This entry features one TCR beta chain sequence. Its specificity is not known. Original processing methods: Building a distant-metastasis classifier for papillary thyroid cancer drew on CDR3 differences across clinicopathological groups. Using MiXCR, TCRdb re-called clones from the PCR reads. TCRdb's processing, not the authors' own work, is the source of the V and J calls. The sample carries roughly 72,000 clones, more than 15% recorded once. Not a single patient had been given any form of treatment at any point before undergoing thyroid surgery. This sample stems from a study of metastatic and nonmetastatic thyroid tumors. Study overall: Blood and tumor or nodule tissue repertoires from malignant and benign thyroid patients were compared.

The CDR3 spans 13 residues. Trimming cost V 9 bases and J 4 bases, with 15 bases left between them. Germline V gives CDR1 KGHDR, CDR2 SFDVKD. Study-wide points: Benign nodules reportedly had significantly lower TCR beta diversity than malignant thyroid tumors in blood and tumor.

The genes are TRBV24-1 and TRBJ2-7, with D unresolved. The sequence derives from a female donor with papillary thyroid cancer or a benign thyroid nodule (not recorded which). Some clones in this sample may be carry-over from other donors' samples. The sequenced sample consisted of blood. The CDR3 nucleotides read TGTGCCACCCGCCAGGCGGCTTCTTACGAGCAGTACTTC. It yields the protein CATRQAASYEQYF.